This paragraph reports one T cell receptor (beta chain). Its target is not known. The CDR3 runs to 15 residues. V lost 5 bases and J 2 bases, leaving 15 bases between the germline ends. Germline assignment: CDR1 SGHTA and CDR2 FQGNSA. Exclusion criteria comprised uncontrolled infection, other autoimmune disease, pregnancy or lactation. This sample was taken from a study of T cells in Graves' hyperthyroidism and ophthalmopathy. Amplification yielded TCR beta CDR3 regions, with RNA transcripts as the source. RT-PCR in the first round (using the HTBI primer set) targeted the TCR CDR3. Via MiXCR, TCRdb re-called the multiplex PCR reads, giving one row per CDR3 protein. The table includes about 350,000 distinct CDR3 sequences, approximately 15% detected once. Study-wide results and caveats: Using 13 V-J features, a model discriminated ophthalmopathy from stable hyperthyroidism. Blood also contained most expanded thyroid clonotypes above 0.001. Ophthalmopathy, which appeared later, was predicted by the model a median 6.5 months before onset.

Sequencing input: blood. The V gene is TRBV7-2, the J gene TRBJ1-2, with unresolved D. This sequence was found in a woman aged 25-40 years with Graves' hyperthyroidism. This CDR3 is CASSPGWGGNYGYTF. CDR3 DNA: TGTGCCAGCAGCCCCGGCTGGGGAGGGAACTATGGCTACACCTTC.